The 2 T cell receptor beta chains listed next were all sequenced from one sample in a study of blood T cell repertoires in COVID-19 (dated by TCRdb to the early 2020s). Library preparation used the immunoSEQ multiplex PCR assay. TCRdb took this table from immuneACCESS and kept in-frame rearrangements with V and J called. Such tables lack part of the clones; where checked against another copy, unresolved V genes explain under half of the gap, and the rest is unexplained. For this sample there are 95,000 to 130,000 clones; around nine tenths appear just once. Jointly, the top ten make up 1.8% of the sample. The sequencing sample was made of peripheral blood. The receptors originated from a human donor with active COVID-19. The donor label of this sample is uncertain.

This rearrangement joins TRBV5-1 to TRBJ1-1, with D perhaps matching TRBD1 (5 bases). This CDR3 is built from 14 residues. Per the germline V gene, CDR1 is SGHRS and CDR2 is YFSETQ. V was pared by 4 bases and J by 4 bases, with 14 bases between. CDR3 in amino acids: CASSAGDSLTEAFF. In DNA, the CDR3 is TGCGCCAGCAGCGCGGGAGACAGCCTCACTGAAGCTTTCTTT.

The chain carries TRBV9 and TRBJ2-2, with 8 bases matching TRBD2. The V segment lost 5 bases and the J segment 6 bases; nucleotides outside the gene matches: 15. Germline loops: CDR1 SGDLS, CDR2 YYNGEE. This CDR3 region has 17 residues. CDR3: CASRANILAAPAGELFF. The DNA for the CDR3 is TGTGCCAGCAGAGCCAATATACTAGCGGCGCCTGCCGGGGAGCTGTTTTTT.